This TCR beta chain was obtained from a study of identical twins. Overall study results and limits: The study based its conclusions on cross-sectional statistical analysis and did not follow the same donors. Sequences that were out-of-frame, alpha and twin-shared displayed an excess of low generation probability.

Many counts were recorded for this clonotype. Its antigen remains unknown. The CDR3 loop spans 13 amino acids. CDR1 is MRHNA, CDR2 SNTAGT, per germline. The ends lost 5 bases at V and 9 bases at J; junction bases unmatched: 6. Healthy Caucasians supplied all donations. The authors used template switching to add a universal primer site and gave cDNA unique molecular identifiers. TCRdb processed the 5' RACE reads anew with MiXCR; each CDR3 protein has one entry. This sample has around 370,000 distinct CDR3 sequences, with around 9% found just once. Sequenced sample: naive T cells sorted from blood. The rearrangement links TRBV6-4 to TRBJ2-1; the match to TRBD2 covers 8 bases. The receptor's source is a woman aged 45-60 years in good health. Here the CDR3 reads CASSPRLASEQFF. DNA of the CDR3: TGTGCCAGCAGTCCAAGACTAGCGAGTGAGCAGTTCTTC.